The clone carrying this T cell receptor beta chain was found once. Its specificity is not known. V was clipped by 5 bases and J by 6 bases, with 7 bases between them. The CDR3 consists of 11 residues. Germline V gives CDR1 MNHNS, CDR2 SASEGT. This specimen belongs to a study of T cells in Graves' hyperthyroidism and ophthalmopathy. Regarding the study as a whole: Stable hyperthyroidism was separated from ophthalmopathy by a model based on 13 V-J features. The model's output predicted ophthalmopathy at a median of about 5.9 months prior to onset.

Disease duration was under 3 months in the ophthalmopathy patients, who also had a Clinical Activity Score of at least 3 and a NOSPECS grade of at least 4. Amplification of TCR beta CDR3 regions used RNA as the template. Initially, a first-round RT-PCR of the TCR CDR3 employed the HTBI primer set. TCRdb passed the multiplex PCR reads through MiXCR, listing each CDR3 protein once. This table has fewer than 750,000 distinct CDR3 sequences, 14% to 15% appearing once. The TCR sequence derives from a woman between 40 and 55 years old with Graves' ophthalmopathy. Sequenced sample: blood. The chain has TRBV6-1 and TRBJ1-1; D is unresolved. CDR3 coding DNA: TGTGCCAGCAGTCGTAGGTCTGAAGCTTTCTTT. Amino acid sequence: CASSRRSEAFF.